The 23 T cell receptor beta chains below come from one sample, sequenced in a study of blood T cell repertoires in COVID-19. The assay was immunoSEQ multiplex PCR, and TCRdb's table has in-frame clones only and misses some. The table records about 53,000 clones, approximately 87% of them present only once. Sequencing was done on a sample of peripheral blood. These receptors all stem from a man aged 50 to 59 with acute or convalescent COVID-19.

The sample holds a few counts of this clone. The V gene is TRBV9, the J gene TRBJ2-1; 9 bases align to TRBD2. V gave up 4 bases and J gave up 3 bases; unmatched junction bases: 5. CDR1 SGDLS and CDR2 YYNGEE come from the germline V gene. The CDR3 consists of 15 residues. CDR3 bases: TGTGCCAGCAGCTCCAGCGGGAGGAACTACAATGAGCAGTTCTTC. Translation gives CASSSSGRNYNEQFF.

This clone was counted only a few times. The genes are TRBV5-4 and TRBJ2-2; TRBD2 is a possible D gene (6 bases). The CDR3 spans 16 residues. Germline V lookup: CDR1 SGHNT, CDR2 YYREEE (reference sequence). Deletions cut 4 bases from V and 0 bases from J, with 13 bases between. CDR3 sequence reads: CASSEDYRANTGELFF. CDR3 sequence (DNA): TGTGCCAGCAGCGAGGACTACAGAGCGAACACCGGGGAGCTGTTTTTT. Complete variable domain (other parts from reference TRBV5-4 and TRBJ2-2): ETGVTQSPTHLIKTRGQQVTLRCSSQSGHNTVSWYQQALGQGPQFIFQYYREEENGRGNFPPRFSGLQFPNYSSELNVNALELDDSALYLCASSEDYRANTGELFFGEGSRLTVL.

The chain combines TRBV28 with TRBJ2-2, with 9 bases identical to TRBD2. V gave up 10 bases and J gave up 1 base; unmatched junction bases: 4. Germline lookup yields CDR1 MDHEN and CDR2 SYDVKM. The CDR3 loop spans 14 amino acids. The CDR3 loop is CATKLAGNTGELFF. CDR3 nucleotide sequence: TGTGCCACCAAACTAGCGGGGAACACCGGGGAGCTGTTTTTT.

The chain carries TRBV11-1 and TRBJ2-1; 7 bases fit TRBD1. From germline, CDR1 is SGHAT and CDR2 FQDESV (reference sequence). V was pared by 6 bases and J by 4 bases, with 12 bases of the junction left unmatched. This CDR3 is 16 amino acids long. Here the CDR3 DNA reads TGTGCCAGCAGTAAAACTTCCGGGACAGAGTACAATGAGCAGTTCTTC. As protein: CASSKTSGTEYNEQFF.

This clone was seen only a few times. This chain uses TRBV7-8 with TRBJ1-2, with TRBD1 as a possible D gene (6 bases). Per the germline V gene, CDR1 is SGHVS and CDR2 is FQNEAQ. The CDR3 consists of 13 residues. Trimming left V 7 bases short and J 8 bases short, with 17 bases between. The CDR3 protein is CASTIRGAEGYTF. The CDR3 DNA reads as TGTGCCAGCACCATCAGGGGAGCAGAAGGCTACACCTTC.

This clone appeared once. CDR3 sequence: CASSPPAGGIGTQYF. Written as DNA, the CDR3 is TGTGCCAGCAGCCCCCCGGCAGGGGGCATCGGCACCCAGTACTTC. The rearrangement uses TRBV7-9 and TRBJ2-5, with 8 bases identical to TRBD1. Germline V gene data show CDR1 as SEHNR and CDR2 as FQNEAQ (reference sequence). This CDR3 is 15 amino acids long. V lost 5 bases to trimming and J lost 8 bases; unmatched junction nucleotides: 13.

The chain recombines TRBV23-1 with TRBJ2-1; 14 nucleotides agree with TRBD2. TRBV23-1 is identified as an open reading frame with a role that is uncertain. This CDR3 has 19 residues. V was clipped by 2 bases and J by 5 bases; unmatched bases: 11. This CDR3 reads CASSQGTKRLAGGDNEQFF. CDR3 in DNA: TGCGCCAGCAGTCAAGGGACAAAAAGACTAGCGGGAGGGGACAATGAGCAGTTCTTC.

V and J are TRBV11-3 and TRBJ2-1; TRBD2 matches at 9 bases. CDR1 and CDR2 from the germline V gene are SGHNT and YENEEA. The CDR3 runs to 15 residues. J was trimmed by 1 base and V by 5 bases; bases with no gene match: 3. This chain's CDR3 is CASSKLAGSYNEQFF. CDR3 nucleotide sequence: TGTGCCAGCAGCAAACTAGCGGGTTCCTACAATGAGCAGTTCTTC.

J is TRBJ1-5 and V is TRBV6-5; TRBD1 is a possible D gene (6 bases). The CDR3 consists of 14 residues. Germline values: CDR1 MNHEY, CDR2 SVGAGI. Deletions cut 6 bases from V and 7 bases from J, with 16 bases between. CDR3 DNA: TGTGCCAGCAGGCCGTCGACAGGTTCCCAGCCCCAGCATTTT. Protein product: CASRPSTGSQPQHF.

V usage is TRBV6-6 and J usage is TRBJ2-3; 11 nucleotides line up with TRBD2. From germline, CDR1 is MNHNY and CDR2 SVGAGI (reference sequence). With V trimmed by 5 bases and J by 1 base, 14 bases remained unmatched. This CDR3 spans 19 amino acids. The CDR3 loop reads CASSRHQTGTSGRTDTQYF. CDR3 nucleotides: TGTGCCAGCAGTCGACACCAAACCGGGACTAGCGGACGCACAGATACGCAGTATTTT.

The V and J genes are TRBV19 and TRBJ1-3; D not certain. Looked up from germline, CDR1 is LNHDA and CDR2 is SQIVND (reference sequence). V was cut by 0 bases and J by 0 bases, with 9 bases left in between. CDR3 length: 16 amino acids. The CDR3 coding sequence is TGTGCCAGTAGTATAGATCGTGGGCACTCTGGAAACACCATATATTTT. Translated: CASSIDRGHSGNTIYF.

V and J are TRBV6-1 and TRBJ1-5, with 7 bases that match TRBD1. With 0 bases clipped from V and 6 bases from J, the junction kept 2 bases outside the gene matches. The CDR3 contains 14 residues. Germline assignment: CDR1 MNHNS and CDR2 SASEGT. The CDR3 reads CASSEAGGVQPQHF. Here the CDR3 DNA reads TGTGCCAGCAGTGAAGCAGGGGGCGTTCAGCCCCAGCATTTT.

This chain connects TRBV14 to TRBJ1-2; tentatively, D is TRBD1 (5 bases). V was pared by 1 base and J by 5 bases, with 11 bases between. The CDR3 contains 14 residues. Germline V lookup: CDR1 SGHDN, CDR2 FVKESK. The CDR3 DNA follows: TGTGCCAGCAGCCAAGCAGGGTTCCTATATGGCTACACCTTC. This sequence encodes CASSQAGFLYGYTF. Combining the CDR3 with reference TRBV14 and TRBJ1-2 gives the whole variable domain EAGVTQFPSHSVIEKGQTVTLRCDPISGHDNLYWYRRVMGKEIKFLLHFVKESKQDESGMPNNRFLAERTGGTYSTLKVQPAELEDSGVYFCASSQAGFLYGYTFGSGTRLTVV.

This chain links TRBV9 with TRBJ1-1; 8 nucleotides line up with TRBD1. Trimming cost V 4 bases and J 6 bases; bases outside gene matches: 8. The CDR3 consists of 14 residues. Germline V gene lookup returns CDR1 SGDLS and CDR2 YYNGEE. This CDR3 is CASSRGQGAAEAFF. CDR3 coding DNA: TGTGCCAGCAGCCGTGGCCAGGGGGCAGCTGAAGCTTTCTTT.

This clone turned up a few times. The gene calls are TRBV4-1 and TRBJ2-7, with 11 bases matching TRBD2. There are 15 residues in the CDR3. The V and J ends lost 6 bases and 0 bases, in that order; junction bases with no gene match: 4. The germline CDR1 and CDR2 sequences are MGHRA and YSYEKL. CDR3 in amino acids: CASRPTSGSSYEQYF. For the CDR3, the DNA is TGCGCCAGCAGGCCTACTAGCGGGAGCTCCTACGAGCAGTACTTC.

The CDR3, as DNA: TGTGCCAGCAGCCAAGATTCGGGGACAGGGAATGAAAAACTGTTTTTT. The encoded protein is CASSQDSGTGNEKLFF. The rearrangement uses TRBV4-2 and TRBJ1-4, with TRBD1 identical over 9 bases. V shed 0 bases, J shed 5 bases, and the junction held 4 bases outside the gene matches. Germline V gene lookup returns CDR1 LGHNA and CDR2 YNFKEQ. This CDR3 region has 16 residues.

The gene calls are TRBV5-1 and TRBJ1-2; 7 bases align to TRBD1. The CDR3 consists of 14 residues. The V gene end was trimmed by 3 bases and the J gene end by 7 bases; junction bases not matched to a gene: 9. Per the germline V gene, CDR1 is SGHRS and CDR2 is YFSETQ. CDR3 in amino acids: CASSSLQGTTGYTF. DNA for the CDR3: TGCGCCAGCAGCTCCTTACAGGGGACCACTGGCTACACCTTC. Full variable domain (outside the CDR3, taken from reference TRBV5-1 and TRBJ1-2): KAGVTQTPRYLIKTRGQQVTLSCSPISGHRSVSWYQQTPGQGLQFLFEYFSETQRNKGNFPGRFSGRQFSNSRSEMNVSTLELGDSALYLCASSSLQGTTGYTFGSGTRLTVV.

The gene calls are TRBV7-3 and TRBJ2-1; TRBD2 aligns across 8 bases. The CDR3 contains 15 residues. CDR1 is SGHTA, CDR2 FQGTGA, per germline. The V and J ends lost 5 bases and 9 bases, in that order; junction bases with no gene match: 12. The CDR3 bases are TGTGCCAGCAGCCCGATTTCGGGAGGGTCTGGTGAGCAGTTCTTC. It encodes CASSPISGGSGEQFF.

This clone was found once. The V gene is TRBV5-4, the J gene TRBJ1-2; 12 nucleotides align to TRBD1. The ends lost 4 bases at V and 5 bases at J; junction bases unmatched: 6. Per the germline V gene, CDR1 is SGHNT and CDR2 is YYREEE (reference sequence). This CDR3 contains 15 residues. The CDR3, as DNA: TGTGCCAGCAGCACCGGGACAGGGGGCAGGTATGGCTACACCTTC. It translates to CASSTGTGGRYGYTF.

The chain combines TRBV6-5 with TRBJ1-3; 12 bases align to TRBD1. Germline trimming cut 2 bases from V and 3 bases from J; bases unmatched to any gene: 2. CDR1 and CDR2 (germline): MNHEY, SVGAGI. The CDR3 loop spans 16 amino acids. CDR3 in amino acids: CASSYGTGGGGNTIYF. The CDR3 nucleotides are TGTGCCAGCAGTTACGGGACAGGGGGCGGTGGAAACACCATATATTTT.

DNA of the CDR3: TGTGCCAGCAGCCAAGGGCGGGAGGCCCACAATGAGCAGTTCTTC. This sequence encodes CASSQGREAHNEQFF. The chain employs TRBV4-2 and TRBJ2-1, with 8 bases that match TRBD2. The germline V gene encodes CDR1 LGHNA and CDR2 YNFKEQ. The CDR3 has 15 amino acids. The J segment lost 5 bases and the V segment lost 1 base, leaving 4 bases of the junction unmatched.

The rearrangement uses TRBV10-3 and TRBJ1-5; no reliable D call. Looked up from germline, CDR1 is ENHRY and CDR2 is SYGVKD. Trimming removed 2 bases at V and 7 bases at J, with 15 bases between. This CDR3 has 15 residues. The DNA of the CDR3 is TGTGCCATCAGTGAGCAAGGGTTGTCGGGACAGCCCCAGCATTTT. It encodes CAISEQGLSGQPQHF.

The rearrangement uses TRBV6-5 and TRBJ1-2, with D perhaps matching TRBD1 (6 bases). V lost 6 bases, J lost 5 bases, and 10 bases lay in between. The CDR3 is 12 residues long. Germline values: CDR1 MNHEY, CDR2 SVGAGI. The CDR3: CASRAGAYGYTF. CDR3 coding DNA: TGTGCCAGCAGGGCAGGGGCATATGGCTACACCTTC.